Shown below are 27 T cell receptor beta chains from a single sample sequenced in a study of T cell responses to AZD1222 COVID-19 vaccine. Profiled with immunoSEQ multiplex PCR; TCRdb holds only in-frame clones, not every one. The sample comprises 150,000 to 200,000 clones, approximately 94% of which are singletons, and around 3.6% rests with the top ten. The starting material was peripheral blood, obtained 28 days after the second dose of the MenACWY control vaccine. All receptors come from an adult who received the MenACWY meningococcal vaccine as a control.

The rearrangement uses TRBV7-3 and TRBJ2-1, with TRBD2 as a possible D gene (5 bases). V shed 4 bases and J shed 5 bases, with 15 bases lying between them. Per the germline V gene, CDR1 is SGHTA and CDR2 is FQGTGA. The CDR3 covers 15 residues. This chain's CDR3 is CASSSSDGIDNEQFF. CDR3 bases: TGTGCCAGCAGCTCCTCCGACGGGATCGACAATGAGCAGTTCTTC. Supplemented by reference TRBV7-3 and TRBJ2-1, the full variable domain reads GAGVSQTPSNKVTEKGKYVELRCDPISGHTALYWYRQSLGQGPEFLIYFQGTGAADDSGLPNDRFFAVRPEGSVSTLKIQRTERGDSAVYLCASSSSDGIDNEQFFGPGTRLTVL.

The CDR3 nucleotides read TGTGCCAGCAGAGATGGAACAGGGTATTACACTGAAGCTTTCTTT. This codes for CASRDGTGYYTEAFF. The rearrangement links TRBV28 to TRBJ1-1, with D perhaps matching TRBD1 (6 bases). V gave up 6 bases and J gave up 3 bases, with 17 bases separating them. CDR1 MDHEN and CDR2 SYDVKM come from the germline V gene. The CDR3 runs to 15 residues.

This clone was counted a few times. The rearrangement joins TRBV24-1 to TRBJ1-2; D possibly corresponds to TRBD1 (5 bases). CDR1 KGHDR and CDR2 SFDVKD come from the germline V gene. CDR3 length equals 14 residues. Trimming shortened V by 7 bases and J by 0 bases, and 11 bases separated the two germline ends. This chain's CDR3 is CATRGDGANYGYTF. As DNA, the CDR3 is TGTGCCACCAGGGGGGACGGGGCTAACTATGGCTACACCTTC.

The chain combines TRBV5-1 with TRBJ2-6; D might be TRBD1 (6 bases). Between the trimmed V and J ends, which lost 4 bases and 2 bases, there was a span of 10 bases. The CDR3 totals 15 residues. The germline V gene has CDR1 SGHRS and CDR2 YFSETQ. CDR3 nucleotides: TGCGCCAGCAGCCAGGGGCATACTGGGGCCAACGTCCTGACTTTC. Its protein is CASSQGHTGANVLTF.

The chain is built from TRBV5-6 and TRBJ1-5; TRBD1 matches 10 bases. CDR1 and CDR2 from the germline V gene are SGHDT and YYEEEE. CDR3 length: 17 residues. V was clipped by 2 bases and J by 4 bases; unmatched bases: 9. The CDR3 is CASSFWTGGPPNQPQHF. Here the CDR3 DNA reads TGTGCCAGCAGCTTTTGGACAGGGGGTCCTCCAAATCAGCCCCAGCATTTT. Full variable domain (rest looked up from reference TRBV5-6 and TRBJ1-5): DAGVTQSPTHLIKTRGQQVTLRCSPKSGHDTVSWYQQALGQGPQFIFQYYEEEERQRGNFPDRFSGHQFPNYSSELNVNALLLGDSALYLCASSFWTGGPPNQPQHFGDGTRLSIL.

The chain is built from TRBV5-6 and TRBJ2-4; the D is unclear. Germline-derived CDR1 and CDR2 are SGHDT and YYEEEE. V was cut by 1 base and J by 0 bases, with 8 bases left in between. CDR3 size: 15 residues. In DNA, the CDR3 is TGTGCCAGCAGCTTGAGGACGGTAGCCAAAAACATTCAGTACTTC. This sequence encodes CASSLRTVAKNIQYF. The full variable domain, its missing parts supplied by reference TRBV5-6 and TRBJ2-4, is DAGVTQSPTHLIKTRGQQVTLRCSPKSGHDTVSWYQQALGQGPQFIFQYYEEEERQRGNFPDRFSGHQFPNYSSELNVNALLLGDSALYLCASSLRTVAKNIQYFGAGTRLSVL.

The chain carries TRBV19 and TRBJ1-2; D remains unclear. The CDR3 extends over 14 amino acids. Germline V gene data show CDR1 as LNHDA and CDR2 as SQIVND (reference sequence). Trimming removed 6 bases at V and 0 bases at J, with 11 bases between. The CDR3 loop is CASRLQGTNYGYTF. CDR3 nucleotides: TGTGCCAGTAGGCTACAAGGGACTAACTATGGCTACACCTTC. Full variable domain (remainder filled in from reference TRBV19 and TRBJ1-2): DGGITQSPKYLFRKEGQNVTLSCEQNLNHDAMYWYRQDPGQGLRLIYYSQIVNDFQKGDIAEGYSVSREKKESFPLTVTSAQKNPTAFYLCASRLQGTNYGYTFGSGTRLTVV.

The genes are TRBV19 and TRBJ1-1, with D possibly matching TRBD1 (6 bases). V lost 3 bases, J lost 4 bases, and 18 bases lay in between. The CDR3 totals 16 residues. The V gene's germline CDR1 is LNHDA and CDR2 SQIVND (reference sequence). The CDR3 DNA is TGTGCCAGTAGTATGCCGGTGGGGGGGCACCTCACTGAAGCTTTCTTT. This encodes CASSMPVGGHLTEAFF.

V is TRBV27 and J is TRBJ2-5; 11 bases line up with TRBD1. The CDR3 is 17 amino acids. With V trimmed by 3 bases and J by 5 bases, 11 bases remained unmatched. Germline lookup yields CDR1 MNHEY and CDR2 SMNVEV (reference sequence). This CDR3 reads CASSFAIGTGGSETQYF. For the CDR3, the DNA is TGTGCCAGCAGTTTCGCGATTGGGACAGGGGGATCGGAGACCCAGTACTTC.

CDR3 residues: CASSLEGLVNTEAFF. DNA for the CDR3: TGTGCCAGCAGTTTGGAGGGCCTGGTGAACACTGAAGCTTTCTTT. V and J are TRBV28 and TRBJ1-1; D uncertain. This CDR3 has 15 amino acids. Germline V gene data show CDR1 as MDHEN and CDR2 as SYDVKM. Trimming stripped 3 bases from V and 0 bases from J, with 11 bases between.

This clone was recorded once. This CDR3 reads CASSLVQVNNSPLHF. CDR3 in DNA: TGTGCCAGCAGCTTGGTTCAGGTCAATAATTCACCCCTCCACTTT. The chain employs TRBV5-5 and TRBJ1-6; no clear D gene. The V gene's germline CDR1 is SGHKS and CDR2 YYEKEE (reference sequence). This CDR3 has 15 residues. V gave up 0 bases and J gave up 5 bases, with 9 bases separating them.

This chain uses TRBV30 with TRBJ1-3, with 8 bases matching TRBD1. The length of the CDR3 is 15 residues. Germline assignment: CDR1 GTSNPN and CDR2 SVGIG (reference sequence). V trimming: 6 bases; J trimming: 2 bases; junction bases outside the gene matches: 9. The CDR3 is CACPRTGRPGNTIYF. For the CDR3, the DNA is TGTGCCTGCCCCCGGACAGGGAGGCCTGGAAACACCATATATTTT.

The J gene is TRBJ2-7, the V gene TRBV5-1; D is uncertain. CDR1 SGHRS and CDR2 YFSETQ come from the germline V gene. V was pared by 3 bases and J by 1 base, with 2 bases between. The CDR3 runs to 11 residues. The CDR3 DNA reads as TGCGCCAGCAGCTCTTCCTACGAGCAGTACTTC. Encoded protein: CASSSSYEQYF.

The rearrangement links TRBV7-3 to TRBJ1-6, with D perhaps matching TRBD1 (5 bases). CDR3 size: 15 residues. With 1 base removed from V and 5 bases from J, the gap between germline ends came to 9 bases. CDR1 is SGHTA and CDR2 is FQGTGA in the germline V gene. The CDR3 here is CASSLSGGHNSPLHF. The DNA for the CDR3 is TGTGCCAGCAGCTTAAGTGGGGGACATAATTCACCCCTCCACTTT.

The J gene is TRBJ2-5, the V gene TRBV3-1 (or the pseudogene TRBV3-2), with D perhaps matching TRBD1 (6 bases). CDR1 is LGHDT, CDR2 YNNKEL, per germline (reference sequence). The CDR3 covers 13 residues. The V end lost 4 bases, the J end lost 5 bases, and 11 bases lay between the germline ends. The CDR3 is CASSPTGQETQYF. The CDR3 DNA reads TGTGCCAGCAGCCCAACAGGGCAGGAGACCCAGTACTTC.

V is TRBV14 and J is TRBJ2-1; 10 nucleotides agree with TRBD2. The V gene's germline CDR1 is SGHDN and CDR2 FVKESK. The CDR3 totals 15 residues. The V segment lost 6 bases and the J segment 7 bases; nucleotides outside the gene matches: 9. The DNA for the CDR3 is TGTGCCAGCAGACCCGGGACTAGCGTTGGGAATGAGCAGTTCTTC. This sequence encodes CASRPGTSVGNEQFF. Full variable domain (remainder filled in from reference TRBV14 and TRBJ2-1): EAGVTQFPSHSVIEKGQTVTLRCDPISGHDNLYWYRRVMGKEIKFLLHFVKESKQDESGMPNNRFLAERTGGTYSTLKVQPAELEDSGVYFCASRPGTSVGNEQFFGPGTRLTVL.

J is TRBJ2-1 and V is TRBV16; 7 bases fit TRBD2. V lost 2 bases to trimming and J lost 9 bases; unmatched junction nucleotides: 10. Germline loops: CDR1 KGHSY, CDR2 FQNENV. This CDR3 contains 15 residues. CDR3 region: CASSQVAGARGEQFF. CDR3 coding DNA: TGTGCCAGCAGCCAAGTTGCGGGAGCCCGGGGTGAGCAGTTCTTC.

The chain has TRBV30 and TRBJ1-1; D is possibly TRBD1 (6 bases). Germline CDR1 reads GTSNPN; CDR2 reads SVGIG (reference sequence). The CDR3 loop spans 16 amino acids. V dropped 4 bases and J dropped 0 bases, with 18 bases sitting between them. DNA for the CDR3: TGTGCCTGGATGGGGGGCTGGACGGGAATGAACACTGAAGCTTTCTTT. This codes for CAWMGGWTGMNTEAFF.

The rearrangement links TRBV7-2 to TRBJ2-2; D is ambiguous. CDR3 length: 14 residues. The V and J ends lost 4 bases and 8 bases respectively, with 14 bases between them. CDR1 is SGHTA, CDR2 FQGNSA, per germline. The CDR3 reads CASSSPSYLGELFF. The CDR3 nucleotides read TGTGCCAGCAGCTCCCCTTCTTACTTGGGGGAGCTGTTTTTT.

This chain uses TRBV19 with TRBJ2-2; maybe TRBD2 (5 bases). CDR3 length: 16 residues. V was clipped by 3 bases and J by 2 bases, with 13 bases between them. The V gene's germline CDR1 is LNHDA and CDR2 SQIVND (reference sequence). The CDR3 protein is CASSINPGTNTGELFF. The CDR3 region has the DNA TGTGCCAGTAGTATCAACCCGGGAACTAACACCGGGGAGCTGTTTTTT.

This clone was picked up a small number of times. This chain uses TRBV5-1 with TRBJ2-7; 11 nucleotides align to TRBD2. This CDR3 is 17 amino acids long. Per germline, CDR1 SGHRS and CDR2 YFSETQ. J gave up 0 bases and V 5 bases, and 10 bases lay outside the gene matches. The CDR3 DNA is TGCGCCAGCAGTTGCAGACTAGCGGGACCGAGCTCCTACGAGCAGTACTTC. Its translation is CASSCRLAGPSSYEQYF.

V gene TRBV29-1 combines with J gene TRBJ2-7; 12 nucleotides align to TRBD2. J lost 4 bases, V lost 4 bases, and 5 bases had no gene match. The CDR3 consists of 14 residues. Germline CDR1 SQVTM, CDR2 ANQGSEA. In nucleotides, the CDR3 is TGCAGCGTTGTGGCTAGCGGGAGGGGGTACGAGCAGTACTTC. It is translated as CSVVASGRGYEQYF.

V and J are TRBV6-5 and TRBJ2-2; D is perhaps TRBD2 (5 bases). This CDR3 is 11 amino acids long. Trimming removed 8 bases at V and 6 bases at J, with 7 bases between. CDR1 is MNHEY, CDR2 SVGAGI, per germline. The CDR3 loop is CASRGAGELFF. The CDR3 bases are TGTGCCAGCCGGGGAGCCGGGGAGCTGTTTTTT.

The rearrangement links TRBV7-3 to TRBJ2-1; 8 bases are shared with TRBD2. Germline V gene sequence: CDR1 SGHTA, CDR2 FQGTGA. The CDR3 extends over 16 amino acids. The J segment lost 2 bases and the V segment lost 5 bases, leaving 8 bases of the junction unmatched. The DNA for the CDR3 is TGTGCCAGCAGCCCCCAAGCGGGGGTCACCTACAATGAGCAGTTCTTC. Its translation: CASSPQAGVTYNEQFF.

CDR3 region: CASSMKTGVHYGYTF. For the CDR3, the DNA is TGTGCCAGTAGTATGAAGACGGGAGTTCACTATGGCTACACCTTC. This chain uses TRBV19 with TRBJ1-2; D not certain. Germline V gene data show CDR1 as LNHDA and CDR2 as SQIVND (reference sequence). The length of the CDR3 is 15 residues. Trimming removed 3 bases from V and 3 bases from J, with 14 bases in between.

This chain joins TRBV27 and TRBJ1-2; D perhaps matches TRBD1 (6 bases). The germline V gene has CDR1 MNHEY and CDR2 SMNVEV (reference sequence). The V end was cut by 2 bases, the J end by 4 bases, with 17 bases between. The length of the CDR3 is 16 residues. The CDR3 nucleotides read TGTGCCAGCAGTTTAAAGGCGGGGGGCGGCCCCTATGGCTACACCTTC. Its protein product is CASSLKAGGGPYGYTF.

This clone was picked up one time. V and J are TRBV11-3 and TRBJ2-7; possibly TRBD1 for D (5 bases). The CDR3 is 12 residues long. Trimming removed 6 bases at V and 7 bases at J, with 13 bases between. CDR1 is SGHNT and CDR2 is YENEEA in the germline V gene. As DNA, the CDR3 is TGTGCCAGCAGGGGGCAAGGTCGGGAGCAGTACTTC. It translates to CASRGQGREQYF.